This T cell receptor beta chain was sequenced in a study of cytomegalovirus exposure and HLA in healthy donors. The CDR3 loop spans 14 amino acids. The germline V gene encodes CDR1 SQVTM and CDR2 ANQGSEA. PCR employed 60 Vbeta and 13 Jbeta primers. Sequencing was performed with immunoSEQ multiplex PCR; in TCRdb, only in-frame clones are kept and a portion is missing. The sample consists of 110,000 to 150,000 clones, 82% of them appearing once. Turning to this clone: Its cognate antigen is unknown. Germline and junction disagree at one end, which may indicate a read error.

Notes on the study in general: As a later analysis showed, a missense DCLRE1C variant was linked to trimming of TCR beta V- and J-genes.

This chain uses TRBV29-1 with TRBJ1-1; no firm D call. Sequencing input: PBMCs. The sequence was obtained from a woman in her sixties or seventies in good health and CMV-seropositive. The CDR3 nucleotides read TGCGGCGTTGAAGTTGCAGGATCGAACACTGAAGCTTTCTTT. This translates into CGVEVAGSNTEAFF.